These 15 T cell receptor beta chains came from one sample sequenced in a study of identical twins. MiXCR, applied by TCRdb to the 5' RACE reads, yields one record per CDR3 protein. This sample has approximately 1.8 million distinct CDR3 sequences; about 32% occur once, and the top ten carry roughly 0.3%. Specimen: cord blood. The receptors shown here come from a newborn girl in good health.

This clonotype was seen only a few times. This chain joins TRBV20-1 and TRBJ2-7, with 8 bases that match TRBD2. V was pared by 5 bases and J by 1 base, with 7 bases of the junction left unmatched. The CDR3 runs to 14 residues. Germline assignment: CDR1 DFQATT and CDR2 SNEGSKA (reference sequence). This CDR3 is CSADLAGRSYEQYF. As DNA, the CDR3 is TGCAGTGCTGACCTAGCGGGCCGTTCCTACGAGCAGTACTTC.

In its sample, this clonotype was seen a few times. The CDR3 here is CASSQTGTGGADTQYF. The CDR3 region has the DNA TGCGCCAGCAGCCAAACGGGGACGGGGGGCGCAGATACGCAGTATTTT. The chain employs TRBV4-1 and TRBJ2-3; D may be TRBD2 (7 bases). The length of the CDR3 is 16 residues. Per the germline V gene, CDR1 is MGHRA and CDR2 is YSYEKL. The V and J ends lost 2 bases and 4 bases respectively, with 16 bases between them.

This clonotype appeared a few times. V usage is TRBV7-9 and J usage is TRBJ1-2, with D uncertain. CDR1 and CDR2 (germline): SEHNR, FQNEAQ (reference sequence). V shed 4 bases and J shed 3 bases, with 15 bases lying between them. This CDR3 is built from 15 residues. The CDR3 DNA is TGTGCCAGCAGCTCCGAATTGGACCGTCACTATGGCTACACCTTC. Residues: CASSSELDRHYGYTF.

This clonotype was observed a few times. This chain links TRBV2 with TRBJ2-7, with TRBD2 matching 7 bases. The CDR3 is made up of 15 amino acids. V gave up 5 bases and J gave up 0 bases; unmatched junction bases: 7. The germline V gene has CDR1 SNHLY and CDR2 FYNNEI. The CDR3 sequence: CASSRGLPNSYEQYF. The CDR3, as DNA: TGTGCCAGCAGTCGGGGACTACCAAACTCCTACGAGCAGTACTTC. Combining the CDR3 with reference TRBV2 and TRBJ2-7 gives the whole variable domain EPEVTQTPSHQVTQMGQEVILRCVPISNHLYFYWYRQILGQKVEFLVSFYNNEISEKSEIFDDQFSVERPDGSNFTLKIRSTKLEDSAMYFCASSRGLPNSYEQYFGPGTRLTVT.

The rearrangement links TRBV7-2 to TRBJ1-3; TRBD1 matches 9 bases. The CDR3 is 17 residues long. Germline assignment: CDR1 SGHTA and CDR2 FQGNSA. The J segment lost 3 bases and the V segment lost 4 bases, leaving 10 bases of the junction unmatched. CDR3 coding DNA: TGTGCCAGCAGCTCATTCTTAACAGGGGGCAGTGGAAACACCATATATTTT. Its protein product is CASSSFLTGGSGNTIYF.

The chain is built from TRBV20-1 and TRBJ2-1; 9 nucleotides agree with TRBD2. Trimming removed 0 bases from V and 3 bases from J; junction bases left unmatched: 6. There are 16 residues in the CDR3. Looked up from germline, CDR1 is DFQATT and CDR2 is SNEGSKA (reference sequence). The CDR3 region has the DNA TGCAGTGCTAGAGATCGAGGACTAGCGTTCTACAATGAGCAGTTCTTC. Translating it yields CSARDRGLAFYNEQFF.

The chain recombines TRBV4-1 with TRBJ1-2, with D uncertain. V lost 1 base and J lost 5, with 11 bases in between. This CDR3 spans 14 amino acids. In germline, CDR1 is MGHRA, CDR2 YSYEKL. CDR3 amino acids: CASSQGLTEYGYTF. CDR3 in DNA: TGCGCCAGCAGCCAAGGGTTAACTGAGTATGGCTACACCTTC.

This clonotype appeared a few times. The J gene is TRBJ2-7, the V gene TRBV5-6, with D unresolved. This CDR3 region has 15 residues. The germline V gene encodes CDR1 SGHDT and CDR2 YYEEEE. The V end was cut by 2 bases, the J end by 0 bases, with 12 bases between. This CDR3 is CASSFREAPSYEQYF. Here the CDR3 DNA reads TGTGCCAGCAGCTTTCGCGAGGCCCCCTCCTACGAGCAGTACTTC.

V is TRBV21-1 and J is TRBJ2-1; the table's D call, TRBD2, was not checked against the DNA. TRBV21-1 is recorded as a pseudogene. The CDR3 has 23 residues. The CDR3 spells CASSKVRRGGTRLYGVSYNEQFF. The CDR3 DNA reads as TGTGCCAGCAGCAAAGTAAGGAGGGGGGGGACTAGGCTTTATGGGGTCTCCTACAATGAGCAGTTCTTC.

This clonotype was detected only a few times. The CDR3 spells CASSSPGQGAKNIQYF. The CDR3 DNA is TGTGCCAGCAGTTCCCCCGGACAGGGGGCCAAAAACATTCAGTACTTC. The chain joins TRBV12-3 or TRBV12-4 to TRBJ2-4, with 9 bases that match TRBD1. Trimming at V came to 4 bases and at J to 1 base, leaving 5 bases not matched to a gene. The CDR3 totals 16 residues.

This clonotype was detected only a few times. The chain carries TRBV25-1 and TRBJ2-1, with D hard to call. V shed 1 base and J shed 0 bases, with 4 bases lying between them. Germline CDR1 reads MGHDK; CDR2 reads SYGVNS. The CDR3 runs to 14 residues. The CDR3 DNA reads as TGTGCCAGCAGTGAATCTAACTCCTACAATGAGCAGTTCTTC. Protein sequence: CASSESNSYNEQFF.

The chain joins TRBV6-1 to TRBJ2-5, with 9 nucleotides matching TRBD2. The J call may be wrong; the DNA end is better matched by TRBJ2-1. There are 13 residues in the CDR3. In germline, CDR1 is MNHNS, CDR2 SASEGT. The CDR3 DNA reads as TGTGCCAGTGGGACTAGCCCACAAGAGACCCAGTTCTTC. Translation: CASGTSPQETQFF.

The chain is built from TRBV20-1 and TRBJ1-2; D is unresolved. V gave up 6 bases and J gave up 3 bases, with 14 bases separating them. The germline gives CDR1 DFQATT, CDR2 SNEGSKA (reference sequence). CDR3 length equals 13 residues. CDR3 in DNA: TGCAGTGCCCCAGTACGTGTCTACTATGGCTACACCTTC. It encodes CSAPVRVYYGYTF.

The chain is built from TRBV20-1 and TRBJ2-5, with TRBD1 as a possible D gene (5 bases). The CDR3 is 13 residues long. CDR1 is DFQATT, CDR2 SNEGSKA, per germline (reference sequence). The V and J ends lost 5 bases and 1 base respectively, with 11 bases between them. The CDR3 coding sequence is TGCAGTGCTGGGGCGCCCACCCAAGAGACCCAGTACTTC. Protein: CSAGAPTQETQYF.

This clonotype was detected ten times or more. The chain joins TRBV6-5 to TRBJ2-1; TRBD2 matches 10 bases. This CDR3 is built from 18 residues. V shed 0 bases, J shed 5 bases, and the junction held 10 bases outside the gene matches. CDR1 MNHEY and CDR2 SVGAGI come from the germline V gene. The CDR3 sequence is CASSYSIARTSGDNEQFF. The CDR3 coding sequence is TGTGCCAGCAGTTACTCGATCGCAAGGACTAGCGGAGACAATGAGCAGTTCTTC.